The 5 T cell receptor beta chains below were found in one sample sequenced in a study of T-cell reconstitution after alpha-beta-depleted transplantation in children. Unique molecular identifiers were used to barcode this TCRbeta library. MiXCR, run by TCRdb on the PCR reads, gives a single entry per CDR3 protein. The sample has some 600,000 distinct CDR3 sequences; roughly 15% are singletons. The material sequenced was PBMCs from the stem cell graft donor, taken from the stem cell graft. All receptors come from a human donor who donated a stem cell graft to a child with acute myeloid leukemia.

This clonotype showed up many times. This chain joins TRBV7-2 and TRBJ2-7; no definite D call. The CDR3 spans 13 residues. The germline gives CDR1 SGHTA, CDR2 FQGNSA. The V end was cut by 5 bases, the J end by 3 bases, with 11 bases between. CDR3 in DNA: TGTGCCAGCAGCCCCGGACGGATCTACGAGCAGTACTTC. This gives the protein CASSPGRIYEQYF.

This clonotype was recorded at least ten times. V gene TRBV20-1 combines with J gene TRBJ2-3, with 9 nucleotides matching TRBD2. There are 14 residues in the CDR3. CDR1 DFQATT and CDR2 SNEGSKA come from the germline V gene (reference sequence). V shed 5 bases and J 6 bases; nucleotides not matched to a gene: 9. The CDR3 DNA is TGCAGTGCTGTTAGCGGGGGACCGAGGGATACGCAGTATTTT. Translation gives CSAVSGGPRDTQYF.

This clonotype showed up many times. The chain joins TRBV7-2 to TRBJ1-2; D possibly corresponds to TRBD1 (5 bases). V was pared by 0 bases and J by 3 bases, with 8 bases between. Germline V gene lookup returns CDR1 SGHTA and CDR2 FQGNSA. The CDR3 is made up of 14 amino acids. The CDR3 reads CASSLARADYGYTF. The CDR3 coding sequence is TGTGCCAGCAGCTTAGCCAGGGCGGACTATGGCTACACCTTC.

This clonotype was seen repeatedly, ten times or more. The chain combines TRBV6-5 with TRBJ1-2; D not certain. The germline V and J ends were trimmed by 2 bases and 4 bases, with 17 bases remaining between them. Per the germline V gene, CDR1 is MNHEY and CDR2 is SVGAGI. CDR3 length: 16 residues. CDR3 sequence (DNA): TGTGCCAGCAGTTACACTGCGGCCCTGCATGGCTATGGCTACACCTTC. It translates to CASSYTAALHGYGYTF.

In regard to this clonotype: Just one base apart from a much larger clone, this may be a read error. The gene calls are TRBV6-1 and TRBJ2-2, with D unresolved. Germline V gene data show CDR1 as MNHNS and CDR2 as SASEGT. V lost 6 bases, J lost 5 bases, and 10 bases lay in between. This CDR3 has 13 residues. The CDR3 sequence: CASSPAETGELFF. The CDR3 nucleotides read TGTGCCAGCAGCCCAGCAGAGACCGGGGAGCTGTTTTTT.